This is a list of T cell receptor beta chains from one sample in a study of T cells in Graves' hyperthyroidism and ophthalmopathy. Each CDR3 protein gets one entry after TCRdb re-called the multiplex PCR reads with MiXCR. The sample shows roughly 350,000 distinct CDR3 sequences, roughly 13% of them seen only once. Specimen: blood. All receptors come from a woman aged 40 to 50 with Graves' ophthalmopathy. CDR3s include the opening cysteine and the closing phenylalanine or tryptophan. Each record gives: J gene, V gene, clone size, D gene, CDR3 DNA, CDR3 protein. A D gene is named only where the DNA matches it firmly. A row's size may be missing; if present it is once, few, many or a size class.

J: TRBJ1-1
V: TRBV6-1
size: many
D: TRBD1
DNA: TGTGCCAGCAGTACCCGACAGGGACGGTGGACTGAAGCTTTCTTT
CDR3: CASSTRQGRWTEAFF

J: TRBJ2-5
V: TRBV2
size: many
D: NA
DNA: TGTGCCACCCCGTCCGGGTTGGGTGGTGGAGAGACCCAGTACTTC
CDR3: CATPSGLGGGETQYF

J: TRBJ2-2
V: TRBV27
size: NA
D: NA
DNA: TGTGCCAGCAGTTTTTATCAGAACACCGGGGAGCTGTTTTTT
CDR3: CASSFYQNTGELFF

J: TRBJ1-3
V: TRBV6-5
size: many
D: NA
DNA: TGTGCCAGCAGTTACGCGACAGGTCGAAACACCATATATTTT
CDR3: CASSYATGRNTIYF

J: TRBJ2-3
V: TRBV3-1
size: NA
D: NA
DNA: TGTGCCAGCAGCTCTCATTGGGGAGATACGCAGTATTTT
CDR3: CASSSHWGDTQYF

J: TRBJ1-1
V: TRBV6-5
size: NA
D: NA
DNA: TGTGCCAGCAGTTCCGACTCCTACACTGAAGCTTTCTTT
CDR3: CASSSDSYTEAFF

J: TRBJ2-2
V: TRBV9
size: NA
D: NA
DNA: TGTGCCAGCAGCGTAGAAAGCGGGTCGAACACCGGGGAGCTGTTTTTT
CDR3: CASSVESGSNTGELFF

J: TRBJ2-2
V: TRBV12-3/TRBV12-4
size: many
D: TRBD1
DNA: TGTGCCAGCAGTCGAACGACAGGGATGACCGGGGAGCTGTTTTTT
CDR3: CASSRTTGMTGELFF

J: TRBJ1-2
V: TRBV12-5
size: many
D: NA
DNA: TGTGCTAGTGGTTTGGGGGGATACAGGGACGGCTACACCTTC
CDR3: CASGLGGYRDGYTF

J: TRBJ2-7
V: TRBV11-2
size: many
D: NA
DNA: TGTGCCAGCAGCTTTCAACCAGGCTCCTACGAGCAGTACTTC
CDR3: CASSFQPGSYEQYF

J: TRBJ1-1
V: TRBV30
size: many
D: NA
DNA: TGTGCCTGGAGGGTCAGCGGTAACACTGAAGCTTTCTTT
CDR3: CAWRVSGNTEAFF

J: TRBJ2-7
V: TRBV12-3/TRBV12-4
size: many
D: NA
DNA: TGTGCCAGCAGTGTCGGGGCCCCCCCGGACGAGCAGTACTTC
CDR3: CASSVGAPPDEQYF

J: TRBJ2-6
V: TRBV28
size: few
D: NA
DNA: TGTGCCAGCAGTCCCCCATTAACTGGGGCCAACGTCCTGACTTTC
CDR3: CASSPPLTGANVLTF

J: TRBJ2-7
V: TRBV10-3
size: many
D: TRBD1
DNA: TGTGCCATCAGCAGCTCCAGACAGGGAATCTACGAGCAGTACTTC
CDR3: CAISSSRQGIYEQYF

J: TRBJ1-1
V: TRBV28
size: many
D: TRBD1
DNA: TGTGCCAGCAGACCCCCAGGGGGGCTTACTGAAGCTTTCTTT
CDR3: CASRPPGGLTEAFF

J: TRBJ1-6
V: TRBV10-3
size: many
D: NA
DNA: TGTGCCATCAGTGAGAGGTTGGGGGATAATTCACCCCTCCACTTT
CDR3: CAISERLGDNSPLHF

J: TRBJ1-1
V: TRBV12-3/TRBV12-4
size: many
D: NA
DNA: TGTGCCAGCAGTGTAACAGGTATCCTGAACACTGAAGCTTTCTTT
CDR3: CASSVTGILNTEAFF

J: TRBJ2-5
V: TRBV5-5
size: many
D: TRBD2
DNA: TGTGCCAGCAGCTTGGCCGGCACTAGCGGGGCCATCCGAGTAGAGACCCAGTACTTC
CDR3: CASSLAGTSGAIRVETQYF

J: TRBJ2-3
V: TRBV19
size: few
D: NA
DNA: TGTGCCAGTAGTACCCTTGGCCCTATGAAGACAGATACGCAGTATTTT
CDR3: CASSTLGPMKTDTQYF

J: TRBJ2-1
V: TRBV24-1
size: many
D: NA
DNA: TGTGCCACCAGTGATTTTAGGCTACCCTACAATGAGCAGTTCTTC
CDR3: CATSDFRLPYNEQFF

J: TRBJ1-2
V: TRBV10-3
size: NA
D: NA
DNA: TGTGCCATCTGGGCGGGGGCTACTAACTATGGCTACACCTTC
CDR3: CAIWAGATNYGYTF

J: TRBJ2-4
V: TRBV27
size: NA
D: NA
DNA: TGTGCCAGCTGGTCCCTAGCCAAAAACATTCAGTACTTC
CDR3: CASWSLAKNIQYF

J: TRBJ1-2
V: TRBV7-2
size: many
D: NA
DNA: TGTGCCAGCAGCTTAACCCGACAGGCCGGCTACACCTTC
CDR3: CASSLTRQAGYTF

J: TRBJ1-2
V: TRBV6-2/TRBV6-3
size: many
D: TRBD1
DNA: TGTGCCAGCAGCCGAAGACAGGGAAGATATGGCTACACCTTC
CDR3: CASSRRQGRYGYTF

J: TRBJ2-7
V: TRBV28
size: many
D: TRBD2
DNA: TGTGCCAGCACCTTACTAGCGGGAGGTTCGGGGGAGCAGTACTTC
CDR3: CASTLLAGGSGEQYF

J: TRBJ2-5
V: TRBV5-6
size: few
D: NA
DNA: TGTGCCAGCAGCCCGGGACCCGACGTTGAGACCCAGTACTTC
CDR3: CASSPGPDVETQYF

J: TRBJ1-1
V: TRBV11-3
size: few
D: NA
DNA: TGTGCCAGCAGCTCCTGGACTCTCAAGACTATCCTGAACACTGAAGCTTTCTTT
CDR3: CASSSWTLKTILNTEAFF

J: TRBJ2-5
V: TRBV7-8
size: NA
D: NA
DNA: TGTGCCAGCAGCTCTACGACCCAGTACTTC
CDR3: CASSSTTQYF

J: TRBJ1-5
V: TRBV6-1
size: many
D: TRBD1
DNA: TGTGCCAGCCCCCCCAACCACGACAGGGGGCCTCAGCCCCAGCATTTT
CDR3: CASPPNHDRGPQPQHF

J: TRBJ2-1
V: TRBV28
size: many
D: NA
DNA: TGTGCCAGCAGCCGATACAATGAGCAGTTCTTC
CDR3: CASSRYNEQFF

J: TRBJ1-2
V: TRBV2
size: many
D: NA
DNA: TGTGCCAGCAGTGAACAGGATGGCTACACCTTC
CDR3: CASSEQDGYTF

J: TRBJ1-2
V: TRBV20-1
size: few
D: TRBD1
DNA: TGCAGTGCTAGAGAGGACAGGGGACAGGGCTACACCTTC
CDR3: CSAREDRGQGYTF

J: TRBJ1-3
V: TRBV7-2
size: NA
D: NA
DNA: TGTGCCAGCAGCACGAGGGACACCGGCTCTGGAAACACCATATATTTT
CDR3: CASSTRDTGSGNTIYF

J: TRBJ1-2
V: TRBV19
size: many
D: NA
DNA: TGTGCCAGTAGTATAGACCAGGGGACGCGGGGCGGCTACACCTTC
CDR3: CASSIDQGTRGGYTF

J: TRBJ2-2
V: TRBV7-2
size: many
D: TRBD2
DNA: TGTGCCAGCAGCTTTAGCGGGCACACCGGGGAGCTGTTTTTT
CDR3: CASSFSGHTGELFF

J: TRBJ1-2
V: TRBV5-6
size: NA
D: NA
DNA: TGTGCCAGCAGCTTGACAATCTATGGCTACACCTTC
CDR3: CASSLTIYGYTF